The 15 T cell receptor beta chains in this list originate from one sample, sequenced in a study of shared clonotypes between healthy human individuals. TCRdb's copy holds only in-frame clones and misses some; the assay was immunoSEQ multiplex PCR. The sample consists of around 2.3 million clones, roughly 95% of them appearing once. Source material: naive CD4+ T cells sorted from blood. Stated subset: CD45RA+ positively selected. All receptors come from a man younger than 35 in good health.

For the CDR3, the DNA is TGCGCCAGCAGCCAAGACCAGACAGCCGGGGAGCTGTTTTTT. Amino acid sequence: CASSQDQTAGELFF. The chain carries TRBV4-3 and TRBJ2-2, with D maybe TRBD1 (5 bases). There are 14 residues in the CDR3. With 0 bases removed from V and 6 bases from J, the gap between germline ends came to 8 bases. The V gene's germline CDR1 is LGHNA and CDR2 YSLEER.

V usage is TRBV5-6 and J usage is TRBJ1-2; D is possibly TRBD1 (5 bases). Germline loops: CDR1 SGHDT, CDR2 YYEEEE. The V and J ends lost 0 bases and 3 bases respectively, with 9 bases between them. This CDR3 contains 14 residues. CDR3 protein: CASSLAVRDYGYTF. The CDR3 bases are TGTGCCAGCAGCTTGGCCGTCAGGGACTATGGCTACACCTTC.

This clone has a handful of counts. The chain's CDR3 is CASSQDFSQPQHF. The CDR3 DNA sequence: TGCGCCAGCAGCCAAGATTTTTCCCAGCCCCAGCATTTT. This rearrangement joins TRBV4-1 to TRBJ1-5, with D uncertain. CDR1 is MGHRA and CDR2 is YSYEKL in the germline V gene. V was pared by 0 bases and J by 7 bases, with 7 bases between. The CDR3 consists of 13 residues.

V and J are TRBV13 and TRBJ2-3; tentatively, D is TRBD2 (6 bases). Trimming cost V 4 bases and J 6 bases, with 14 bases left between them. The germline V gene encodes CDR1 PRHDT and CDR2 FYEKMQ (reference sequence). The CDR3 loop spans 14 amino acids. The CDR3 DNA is TGTGCCAGCAGCTCTCCCGTGGCGGGGGATACGCAGTATTTT. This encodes CASSSPVAGDTQYF.

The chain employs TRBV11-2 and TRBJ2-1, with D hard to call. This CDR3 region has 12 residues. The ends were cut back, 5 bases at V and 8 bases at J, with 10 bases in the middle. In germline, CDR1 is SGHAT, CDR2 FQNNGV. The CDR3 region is CASSHSRDEQFF. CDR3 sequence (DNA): TGTGCCAGCAGCCACAGCCGAGATGAGCAGTTCTTC.

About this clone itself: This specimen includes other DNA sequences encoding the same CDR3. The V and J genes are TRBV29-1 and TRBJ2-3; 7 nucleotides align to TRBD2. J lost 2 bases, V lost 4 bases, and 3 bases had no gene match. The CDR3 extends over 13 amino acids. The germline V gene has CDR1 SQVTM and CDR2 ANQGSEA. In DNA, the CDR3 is TGCAGCGTTGCCGGGACTATCACAGATACGCAGTATTTT. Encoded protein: CSVAGTITDTQYF.

The CDR3 loop reads CASSPRDRDYGYTF. CDR3 coding DNA: TGTGCCAGCAGCCCCCGGGACAGAGACTATGGCTACACCTTC. The gene calls are TRBV7-2 and TRBJ1-2, with TRBD1 matching over 7 bases. Germline V gene data show CDR1 as SGHTA and CDR2 as FQGNSA. Unmatched junction bases numbered 6, after V lost 5 bases and J lost 3 bases. The CDR3 is 14 residues long.

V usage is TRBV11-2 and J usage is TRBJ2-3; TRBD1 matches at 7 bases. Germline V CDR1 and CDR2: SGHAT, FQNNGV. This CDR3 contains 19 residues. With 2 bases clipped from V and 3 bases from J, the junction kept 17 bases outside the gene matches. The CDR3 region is CASSLWWTGVERGTDTQYF. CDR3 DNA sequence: TGTGCCAGCAGCTTATGGTGGACAGGCGTTGAGAGGGGGACAGATACGCAGTATTTT.

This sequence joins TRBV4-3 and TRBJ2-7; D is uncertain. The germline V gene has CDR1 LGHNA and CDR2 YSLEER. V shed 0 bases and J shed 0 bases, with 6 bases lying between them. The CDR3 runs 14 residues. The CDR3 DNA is TGCGCCAGCAGCCAAGAAGGCAACTCCTACGAGCAGTACTTC. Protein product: CASSQEGNSYEQYF.

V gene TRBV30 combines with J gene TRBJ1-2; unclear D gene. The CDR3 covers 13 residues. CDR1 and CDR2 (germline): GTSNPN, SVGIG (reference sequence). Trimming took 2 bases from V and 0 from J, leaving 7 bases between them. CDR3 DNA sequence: TGTGCCTGGAGTAGATCCTCTAACTATGGCTACACCTTC. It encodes CAWSRSSNYGYTF.

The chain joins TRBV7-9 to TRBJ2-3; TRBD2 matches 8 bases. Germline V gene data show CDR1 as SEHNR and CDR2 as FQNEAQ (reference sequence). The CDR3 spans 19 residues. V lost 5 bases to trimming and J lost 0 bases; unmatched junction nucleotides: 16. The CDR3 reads CASSHKVGFSGDSTDTQYF. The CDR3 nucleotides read TGTGCCAGCAGCCACAAGGTTGGGTTTAGCGGGGACAGCACAGATACGCAGTATTTT.

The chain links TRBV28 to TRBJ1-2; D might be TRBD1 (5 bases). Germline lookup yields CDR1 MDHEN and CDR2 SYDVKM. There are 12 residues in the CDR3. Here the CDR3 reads CATGDDIYGYTF. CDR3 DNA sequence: TGTGCAACCGGGGACGATATCTATGGCTACACCTTC.

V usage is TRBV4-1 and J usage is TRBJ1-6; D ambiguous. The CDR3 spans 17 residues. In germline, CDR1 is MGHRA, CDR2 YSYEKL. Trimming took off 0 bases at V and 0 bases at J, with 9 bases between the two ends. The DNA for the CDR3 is TGCGCCAGCAGCCAAGAAATCCAAAGCTCCTATAATTCACCCCTCCACTTT. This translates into CASSQEIQSSYNSPLHF.

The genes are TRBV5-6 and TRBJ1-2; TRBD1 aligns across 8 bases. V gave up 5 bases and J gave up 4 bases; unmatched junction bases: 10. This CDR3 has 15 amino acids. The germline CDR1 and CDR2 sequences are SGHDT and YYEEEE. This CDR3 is CASSSGTGSLYGYTF. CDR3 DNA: TGTGCCAGCAGTTCTGGGACAGGTTCTCTCTATGGCTACACCTTC.

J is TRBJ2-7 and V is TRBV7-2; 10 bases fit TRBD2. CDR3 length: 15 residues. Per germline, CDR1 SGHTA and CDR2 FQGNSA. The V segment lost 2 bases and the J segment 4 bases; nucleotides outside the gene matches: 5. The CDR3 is CASSLMLAGVYEQYF. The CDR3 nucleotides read TGTGCCAGCAGCTTAATGCTAGCGGGAGTTTACGAGCAGTACTTC.